This T cell receptor (beta chain) was sequenced in a study of cytomegalovirus exposure and HLA in healthy donors. Study summary: Both the roughly 120 validation repertoires and the approximately 700 first-cohort repertoires used the same platform, as reported by a later analysis. Study-wide results and limits: The study put 150 to 200 TCR beta chains on its list as cytomegalovirus-associated. A later analysis found first-cohort TCR clusters tended to co-occur in the 130 or so validation repertoires. Diagnosis of cytomegalovirus status made by the classifier reportedly showed high specificity and sensitivity.

Only in-frame clones appear in the TCRdb table, and some are missing; sequencing was by immunoSEQ multiplex PCR. The sample lists 110,000 to 150,000 clones; approximately 84% were seen once. Turning to this clone: Its antigen is as yet unknown.

Germline lookup yields CDR1 MNHEY and CDR2 SVGAGI. V lost 6 bases to trimming and J lost 7 bases, with 16 bases between them. The CDR3 has 14 residues. The sequencing sample was made of PBMCs. The chain has TRBV6-5 and TRBJ1-5; TRBD1 might be the D (5 bases). This sequence was found in a woman in her thirties in good health and CMV-seronegative. The CDR3 DNA reads as TGTGCCAGCAGCCCCCCCGGGGGAGGCCAGCCCCAGCATTTT. Its protein is CASSPPGGGQPQHF.